This is a list of T cell receptor beta chains from one sample in a study of metastatic and nonmetastatic thyroid tumors. Using MiXCR, TCRdb reanalyzed the PCR reads. Here the sample spans about 38,000 clones, 25% to 30% being singletons. Sequencing input: blood. The receptors shown here come from a male donor with papillary thyroid cancer or a benign thyroid nodule (not recorded which). Some clones in this sample may be carry-over from other donors' samples. The CDR3 runs from the conserved cysteine through the conserved F or W. The D gene is left open where the match is weak. The size of a clone is reported for some rows only, either as once, few or many, or as a class for expanded clones.

>TRBJ1-5|-|many|TRBV5-8
TGTGCCAGCAGCTTGGAGCAGAACAATCAGCCCCAGCATTTT
CASSLEQNNQPQHF
>TRBJ2-7|-|-|TRBV20-1
TGCAGTGCCACCCCTGGGGAGGTAGAGGGGTATGAGCAGCAGTACTTC
CSATPGEVEGYEQQYF
>TRBJ2-7|-|-|TRBV12-3/TRBV12-4
TGTGCCAGCAGCCTAGCGGTGGGACAGCCCAAAAACTTC
CASSLAVGQPKNF
>TRBJ2-3|TRBD2|-|TRBV20-1
TGCAGCATTACGTTAAGACTAGCGGGAGTCTCTCGGACAGATACGCAGTATTTT
CSITLRLAGVSRTDTQYF
>TRBJ1-1|TRBD1|medium-sized|TRBV20-1
TGCAGTGCGCCGCCAACCAGGGGGATTGAAGCTTTCTTT
CSAPPTRGIEAFF
>TRBJ1-5|-|few|TRBV28
TGTGCCAGCAGACCTCCTGCGCGCAATCAGCCCCAGCATTTT
CASRPPARNQPQHF
>TRBJ2-3|TRBD1|many|TRBV15
TGTGCCACCAGCACTATGCCGGGACAGGGCACAGATACGCAGTATTTT
CATSTMPGQGTDTQYF
>TRBJ1-1|-|-|TRBV6-1
TGTGCCAGCAGTCCCTGGGACGGACGGGGAACGGTTGAAGCTTTCTTT
CASSPWDGRGTVEAFF
>TRBJ2-1|-|few|TRBV6-1
TGTGCCAGCAGCGAGGGCGACATGTCCTACAATGAGCAGTTCTTC
CASSEGDMSYNEQFF
>TRBJ2-7|-|-|TRBV2
TGCGCCAGTAGGGATCATTTGCCGTCCTACGAGCAGTACTTC
CASRDHLPSYEQYF
>TRBJ1-1|-|many|TRBV5-1
TGCGCCAGCAGCCATAGAGGGGGGGAAGCTTTCTTT
CASSHRGGEAFF
>TRBJ2-6|-|many|TRBV5-1
TGCGCCAGCAGCTCTTGGCCCTCAAATGGGGCCAACGTCCTGACTTTC
CASSSWPSNGANVLTF
>TRBJ1-1|-|-|TRBV2
TGTGCCAGCAACGTCCAGCCGAACACTGAAGCTTTCTTT
CASNVQPNTEAFF
>TRBJ2-7|-|medium-sized|TRBV7-8
TGTGCCAGCAGCTTAGGGGGTGGGGACGAGCAGTACTTC
CASSLGGGDEQYF
>TRBJ2-7|-|-|TRBV6-1
TGTGCCCACCGCTCCTACGAGCAGTACTTC
CAHRSYEQYF
>TRBJ2-2|-|-|TRBV5-1
TGCGCCAGCAGCTTAACAGGAGGAATAGTCACCGGGGAGCTGTTTTTT
CASSLTGGIVTGELFF
>TRBJ2-6|TRBD2|few|TRBV6-1
TGTGCCAGCACGGGGGGGATTGGCGACTCTGGGCCCAACGTCCTGACTTTC
CASTGGIGDSGPNVLTF
>TRBJ2-7|-|few|TRBV12-3/TRBV12-4
TGTGCCAGCAGCTCCAGGGTCGACGAGCAGTACTTC
CASSSRVDEQYF
>TRBJ1-1|-|-|TRBV7-9
TGTGCCAGCAGCTTAGCCGGGACGGCCGACACTGAAGCTTTCTTT
CASSLAGTADTEAFF
>TRBJ2-5|-|few|TRBV28
TGTGCCAGCATTTCCGTTCCGAGGACCCAGTACTTC
CASISVPRTQYF
>TRBJ2-5|TRBD2|-|TRBV28
TGTGCCCACCAGGGAGGGAGCAAAGAGACCCAGTACTTC
CAHQGGSKETQYF
>TRBJ1-6|-|many|TRBV4-2
TGTGCCAGCAGCCAAAAATTAGACAAGACCTATAATTCACCCCTCCACTTT
CASSQKLDKTYNSPLHF
>TRBJ2-1|TRBD2|-|TRBV6-6
TGTGCCAGCTCCCACCTCAGCGGGAGGACGTCCTACAATGAGCAGTTCTTC
CASSHLSGRTSYNEQFF
>TRBJ2-2|TRBD2|few|TRBV6-4
TGTGCCAGCAGTGTTTCCGGACTAGCGGGAGCTGGTAGGGAGCTGTTTTTT
CASSVSGLAGAGRELFF
>TRBJ2-5|-|-|TRBV5-1
TGCGCCAGCAGCCCACCCCCTTACCAAGAGACCCAGTACTTC
CASSPPPYQETQYF